A selection of T cell receptor beta chains follows, all from one sample in a study of T cell clusters in autoimmune cytopenias. TCRdb re-called the multiplex PCR reads and catalogs CDR3 proteins one per entry, DNA excluded. The sample totals several thousand distinct CDR3 sequences. Sequenced sample: peripheral blood. These receptors were taken from a human donor with an autoimmune cytopenia or autoimmune hepatitis (not recorded which). CDR3s include the opening cysteine and the closing phenylalanine or tryptophan. Clone sizes are given selectively: once, few, many, or a class where the clone is expanded.

>NA|TRBJ2-1|TRBV7-9
CARQGALNNEQFF
>NA|TRBJ1-1|TRBV19
CASSEGTGFNTEAFF
>NA|TRBJ2-7|TRBV18
CASSQDGPGYEQYF
>NA|TRBJ1-6|TRBV6-5
CASSRTGLSSSYNSPLHF
>NA|TRBJ1-1|TRBV20-1
CSAKGHINTEAFF
>NA|TRBJ2-1|TRBV20-1
CSRSGSYNEQFF
>NA|TRBJ2-1|TRBV7-9
CASSLAGNNEQFF
>NA|TRBJ2-7|TRBV7-6
CASSFSYEQYF
>NA|TRBJ2-7|TRBV5-1
CASSLKSGAEQYF
>medium-sized|TRBJ1-1|TRBV29-1
CSVARGGTEAFF
>NA|TRBJ2-1|TRBV24-1
CATSDLRGSLFF
>medium-sized|TRBJ1-2|TRBV29-1
CSVVSPGVGYTF
>medium-sized|TRBJ2-5|TRBV27
CASSTLLAGQETQYF
>NA|TRBJ1-5|TRBV6-5
CASQGYSNQPQHF
>medium-sized|TRBJ2-3|TRBV27
CASSLSGRATDTQYF
>NA|TRBJ1-2|TRBV27
CASSFGPDYGYTF
>NA|TRBJ1-1|TRBV6-1
CASSMTGGNTEAFF
>medium-sized|TRBJ1-2|TRBV6-5
CASSYSLRDGYTF
>medium-sized|TRBJ1-5|TRBV6-5
CASSDPDRLDQPQHF
>NA|TRBJ2-5|TRBV11-1
CASSLGTLVRTQYF
>NA|TRBJ2-3|TRBV6-5
CASSLQRGSTDTQYF
>NA|TRBJ1-2|TRBV28
CASSWSGTGNYGYTF
>medium-sized|TRBJ2-7|TRBV11-1
CASSFQPGPTYEQYF
>NA|TRBJ2-7|TRBV19
CASSASGSGRLYEQYF
>NA|TRBJ2-7|TRBV11-1
CASSFSALVAYEQYF
>medium-sized|TRBJ2-3|TRBV6-2/TRBV6-3
CASTTPSRTSGTDTQYF
>medium-sized|TRBJ2-7|TRBV12-3/TRBV12-4
CASSLWAGVSYEQYF
>NA|TRBJ2-1|TRBV20-1
CSAHIEFTGAYNEQFF
>NA|TRBJ2-1|TRBV20-1
CSAILRDRGYHEQFF
>NA|TRBJ1-2|TRBV6-5
CASSYLQGYYGYTF
>NA|TRBJ2-2|TRBV11-2
CASSLLQGAGELFF
>NA|TRBJ2-1|TRBV12-3/TRBV12-4
CASRDKTGAGNEQFF
>medium-sized|TRBJ2-7|TRBV6-5
CASSFTGVYEQYF
>NA|TRBJ2-7|TRBV24-1
CATSEGVAYEQYF
>NA|TRBJ2-1|TRBV6-4
CASSDWQGQQFF
>NA|TRBJ1-2|TRBV5-6
CASSLAGGAVGYTF
>medium-sized|TRBJ1-2|TRBV15
CATSREATGSYYGYTF
>medium-sized|TRBJ2-7|TRBV12-3/TRBV12-4
CASSWGNYEQYF
>medium-sized|TRBJ2-1|TRBV19
CASSMISGNSYNEQFF
>medium-sized|TRBJ2-1|TRBV19
CASSPNPGLAGGREQFF